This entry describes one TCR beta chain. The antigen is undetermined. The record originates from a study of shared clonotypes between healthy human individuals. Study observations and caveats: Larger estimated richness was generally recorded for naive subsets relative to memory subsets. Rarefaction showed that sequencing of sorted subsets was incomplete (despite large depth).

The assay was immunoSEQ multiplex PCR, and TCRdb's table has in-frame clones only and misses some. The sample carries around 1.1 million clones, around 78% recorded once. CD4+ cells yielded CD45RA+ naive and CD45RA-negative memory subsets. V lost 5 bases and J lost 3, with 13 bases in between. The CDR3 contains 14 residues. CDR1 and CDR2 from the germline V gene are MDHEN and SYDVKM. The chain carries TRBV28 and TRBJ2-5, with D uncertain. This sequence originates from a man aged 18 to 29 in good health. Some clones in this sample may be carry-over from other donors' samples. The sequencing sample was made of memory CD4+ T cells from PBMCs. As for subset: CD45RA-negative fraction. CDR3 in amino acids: CASSLHPRKETQYF. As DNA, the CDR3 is TGTGCCAGCAGTCTCCATCCTCGGAAAGAGACCCAGTACTTC.